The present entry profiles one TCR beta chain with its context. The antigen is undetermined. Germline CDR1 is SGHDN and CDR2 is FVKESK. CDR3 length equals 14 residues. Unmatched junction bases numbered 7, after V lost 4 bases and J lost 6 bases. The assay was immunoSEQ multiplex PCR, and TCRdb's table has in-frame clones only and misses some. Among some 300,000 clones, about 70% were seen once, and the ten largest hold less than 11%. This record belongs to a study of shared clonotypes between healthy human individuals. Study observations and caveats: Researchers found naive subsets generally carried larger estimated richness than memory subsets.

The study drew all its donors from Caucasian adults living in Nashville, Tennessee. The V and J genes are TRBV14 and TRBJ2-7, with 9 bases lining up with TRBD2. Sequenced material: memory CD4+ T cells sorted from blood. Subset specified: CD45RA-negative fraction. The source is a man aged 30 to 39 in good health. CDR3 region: CASSRDSGSSEQYF. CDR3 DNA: TGTGCCAGCAGCCGGGATAGCGGGAGTAGCGAGCAGTACTTC. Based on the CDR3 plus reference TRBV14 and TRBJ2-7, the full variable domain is EAGVTQFPSHSVIEKGQTVTLRCDPISGHDNLYWYRRVMGKEIKFLLHFVKESKQDESGMPNNRFLAERTGGTYSTLKVQPAELEDSGVYFCASSRDSGSSEQYFGPGTRLTVT.